These 24 T cell receptor beta chains were all obtained from the same sample, sequenced in a study of T cell responses to AZD1222 COVID-19 vaccine. This table comes from immunoSEQ multiplex PCR, and its TCRdb copy is limited to in-frame clones, with some not included. The table lists approximately 100,000 clones, 90% of them singletons. This sample comprised peripheral blood, obtained on day 0 of AZD1222 vaccination. These receptor sequences come from an adult in good health.

The chain is built from TRBV5-1 and TRBJ1-1; D may be TRBD1 (6 bases). Trimming took 0 bases from V and 11 from J, leaving 17 bases between them. This CDR3 spans 14 amino acids. Germline CDR1 SGHRS, CDR2 YFSETQ. CDR3 sequence (DNA): TGCGCCAGCAGCTTGGTGGCAGGGGTGACGGATGCTTTCTTT. Its translation: CASSLVAGVTDAFF.

The V call is TRBV10-3, the J call TRBJ2-2, with a tentative D call TRBD2 (6 bases). V lost 11 bases and J 0 bases, leaving 7 bases between the germline ends. This CDR3 has 12 amino acids. CDR1 is ENHRY and CDR2 is SYGVKD in the germline V gene. CDR3 loop: CAGRSNTGELFF. CDR3 sequence (DNA): TGTGCCGGGAGGTCGAACACCGGGGAGCTGTTTTTT.

The chain is built from TRBV19 and TRBJ1-1; possible D gene TRBD1, 5 bases. Looked up from germline, CDR1 is LNHDA and CDR2 is SQIVND (reference sequence). The CDR3 length is 14 residues. The ends were cut back, 5 bases at V and 0 bases at J, with 10 bases in the middle. The CDR3: CASSWGRLNTEAFF. In DNA form, the CDR3 reads TGTGCCAGTAGTTGGGGACGGTTGAACACTGAAGCTTTCTTT. Supplemented by reference TRBV19 and TRBJ1-1, the full variable domain reads DGGITQSPKYLFRKEGQNVTLSCEQNLNHDAMYWYRQDPGQGLRLIYYSQIVNDFQKGDIAEGYSVSREKKESFPLTVTSAQKNPTAFYLCASSWGRLNTEAFFGQGTRLTVV.

This chain uses TRBV19 with TRBJ2-7; D remains ambiguous. The V gene's germline CDR1 is LNHDA and CDR2 SQIVND (reference sequence). V was pared by 5 bases and J by 0 bases, with 11 bases between. The CDR3 sequence is 14 residues long. In DNA, the CDR3 is TGTGCCAGTAGTCTAAAATTATACTCCTACGAGCAGTACTTC. Protein product: CASSLKLYSYEQYF.

The chain uses TRBV6-5 and TRBJ2-7; TRBD2 matches 15 bases. This CDR3 region has 15 residues. Trimming cost V 5 bases and J 3 bases; bases outside gene matches: 2. Germline lookup yields CDR1 MNHEY and CDR2 SVGAGI. The CDR3 DNA reads as TGTGCCAGCAGTCGGACTAGCGGGAGGGTCTACGAGCAGTACTTC. Its protein is CASSRTSGRVYEQYF.

J is TRBJ1-1 and V is TRBV19; D gene unclear. V lost 5 bases, J lost 1 base, and 14 bases lay in between. The germline V gene encodes CDR1 LNHDA and CDR2 SQIVND (reference sequence). The CDR3 totals 15 residues. CDR3 loop: CASSGHTGPNTEAFF. The CDR3, as DNA: TGTGCCAGTAGTGGCCACACGGGCCCGAACACTGAAGCTTTCTTT.

This chain connects TRBV5-1 to TRBJ1-1; D gene unclear. This CDR3 has 16 residues. The germline CDR1 and CDR2 sequences are SGHRS and YFSETQ. V lost 0 bases and J 0 bases, leaving 12 bases between the germline ends. CDR3 residues: CASSLDWARLNTEAFF. DNA of the CDR3: TGCGCCAGCAGCTTGGATTGGGCCAGGTTGAACACTGAAGCTTTCTTT.

This clone turned up a few times. CDR3 region: CASSSGSTTGELFF. The DNA for the CDR3 is TGCGCCAGCAGCTCAGGTTCCACCACCGGGGAGCTGTTTTTT. V is TRBV5-1 and J is TRBJ2-2; D remains unclear. This CDR3 spans 14 amino acids. V gave up 3 bases and J gave up 4 bases, with 10 bases separating them. CDR1 is SGHRS and CDR2 is YFSETQ in the germline V gene. Filled out from reference TRBV5-1 and TRBJ2-2, the complete variable domain reads KAGVTQTPRYLIKTRGQQVTLSCSPISGHRSVSWYQQTPGQGLQFLFEYFSETQRNKGNFPGRFSGRQFSNSRSEMNVSTLELGDSALYLCASSSGSTTGELFFGEGSRLTVL.

This clone was counted a few times. V gene TRBV6-4 combines with J gene TRBJ2-2, with 9 nucleotides matching TRBD2. CDR3 length: 14 residues. Germline V gene sequence: CDR1 MRHNA, CDR2 SNTAGT. V was clipped by 4 bases and J by 3 bases; unmatched bases: 0. CDR3 DNA sequence: TGTGCCAGCAGTGTAGCGGGAGACACCGGGGAGCTGTTTTTT. Protein: CASSVAGDTGELFF.

V is TRBV5-1 and J is TRBJ1-4, with D possibly TRBD1 on 5 matching bases. The CDR3 loop spans 13 amino acids. Trimming cost V 4 bases and J 5 bases, with 9 bases left between them. CDR1 is SGHRS, CDR2 YFSETQ, per germline. The CDR3 sequence: CASSRGRNEKLFF. As DNA, the CDR3 is TGCGCCAGCAGCAGGGGACGGAATGAAAAACTGTTTTTT. Using reference TRBV5-1 and TRBJ1-4 for the parts outside the CDR3, the full variable domain is KAGVTQTPRYLIKTRGQQVTLSCSPISGHRSVSWYQQTPGQGLQFLFEYFSETQRNKGNFPGRFSGRQFSNSRSEMNVSTLELGDSALYLCASSRGRNEKLFFGSGTQLSVL.

V and J are TRBV7-8 and TRBJ2-2, with TRBD1 as a possible D gene (6 bases). The V end was cut by 2 bases, the J end by 5 bases, with 12 bases between. Germline V CDR1 and CDR2: SGHVS, FQNEAQ. This CDR3 region has 15 residues. The CDR3 here is CASSLQQGYTGELFF. CDR3 DNA sequence: TGTGCCAGCAGCTTACAACAGGGTTATACCGGGGAGCTGTTTTTT.

The chain recombines TRBV4-2 with TRBJ1-6, with 8 nucleotides matching TRBD1. Germline V CDR1 and CDR2: LGHNA, YNFKEQ. CDR3 length: 14 residues. The ends lost 4 bases at V and 7 bases at J; junction bases unmatched: 3. CDR3 in DNA: TGTGCCAGCAGCCCGGACAGGGTAAATTCACCCCTCCACTTT. This gives the protein CASSPDRVNSPLHF.

The V gene is TRBV10-1, the J gene TRBJ2-5; D is unresolved. The ends were cut back, 4 bases at V and 4 bases at J, with 10 bases in the middle. The CDR3 spans 13 residues. Germline CDR1 WNHNN, CDR2 SYGVQD (reference sequence). The CDR3 sequence: CASSATLGETQYF. CDR3 DNA: TGCGCCAGCAGTGCTACCTTAGGAGAGACCCAGTACTTC.

This rearrangement joins TRBV7-2 to TRBJ2-3; D is unresolved. The germline CDR1 and CDR2 sequences are SGHTA and FQGNSA. Trimming cost V 5 bases and J 2 bases, with 14 bases left between them. The CDR3 has 15 residues. The CDR3 spells CASSPRPSTTDTQYF. CDR3 in DNA: TGTGCCAGCAGCCCTAGACCAAGCACCACAGATACGCAGTATTTT.

The chain joins TRBV5-1 to TRBJ1-1; a weak D match, TRBD1 (6 bases). V shed 4 bases and J shed 3 bases, with 13 bases lying between them. The CDR3 is 14 amino acids. Germline lookup yields CDR1 SGHRS and CDR2 YFSETQ. The CDR3 bases are TGCGCCAGCAGCCCGGGGGGCGGAGACACTGAAGCTTTCTTT. This encodes CASSPGGGDTEAFF.

This rearrangement joins TRBV7-2 to TRBJ1-1; 9 bases match TRBD1. The V gene's germline CDR1 is SGHTA and CDR2 FQGNSA. The CDR3 sequence is 15 residues long. V was pared by 6 bases and J by 3 bases, with 8 bases of the junction left unmatched. This CDR3 reads CASRPGQGIYTEAFF. The CDR3 coding sequence is TGTGCCAGCAGACCGGGACAGGGAATATACACTGAAGCTTTCTTT.

This clone was detected only once. V gene TRBV10-3 combines with J gene TRBJ2-3, with 10 bases matching TRBD2. Trimming removed 0 bases from V and 1 base from J; junction bases left unmatched: 4. The CDR3 has 17 amino acids. The germline V gene encodes CDR1 ENHRY and CDR2 SYGVKD. The CDR3 bases are TGTGCCATCAGTGAGTCTGTAGCGGGAGGCCGCACAGATACGCAGTATTTT. Its translation is CAISESVAGGRTDTQYF.

The rearrangement links TRBV11-3 to TRBJ2-3; 7 positions match TRBD1. J was trimmed by 5 bases and V by 5 bases; bases with no gene match: 4. CDR1 SGHNT and CDR2 YENEEA come from the germline V gene. The CDR3 length is 13 residues. DNA of the CDR3: TGTGCCAGCAGCACCCGACAGGGAGATACGCAGTATTTT. It yields the protein CASSTRQGDTQYF.

The chain recombines TRBV2 with TRBJ2-5; TRBD2 agrees at 12 bases. Germline V gives CDR1 SNHLY, CDR2 FYNNEI. The CDR3 is 13 residues long. J gave up 4 bases and V 8 bases, and 2 bases lay outside the gene matches. The CDR3 here is CASASGRAETQYF. Written as DNA, the CDR3 is TGTGCCAGCGCTAGCGGGAGGGCAGAGACCCAGTACTTC.

This chain connects TRBV4-1 to TRBJ2-7, with 9 bases fitting TRBD1. Trimming cost V 3 bases and J 3 bases; bases outside gene matches: 6. The CDR3 is made up of 15 amino acids. CDR1 is MGHRA, CDR2 YSYEKL, per germline. CDR3 residues: CASSQDRGLIYEQYF. The CDR3 DNA follows: TGCGCCAGCAGCCAGGACAGGGGTCTTATCTACGAGCAGTACTTC.

The chain combines TRBV21-1 with TRBJ1-1. TRBV21-1 counts as a pseudogene. The CDR3 consists of 16 residues. CDR3 residues: CASNNFKDGLNTEAFF. CDR3 bases: TGTGCCAGCAACAATTTTAAGGACGGGTTGAACACTGAAGCTTTCTTT.

This clone was seen a single time. This rearrangement joins TRBV6-6 to TRBJ1-5; 8 positions match TRBD1. V shed 6 bases, J shed 1 base, and the junction held 5 bases outside the gene matches. Germline loops: CDR1 MNHNY, CDR2 SVGAGI (reference sequence). The CDR3 has 15 residues. CDR3 loop: CASSTTGGSNQPQHF. The CDR3, as DNA: TGTGCCAGCAGCACAACAGGGGGGAGCAATCAGCCCCAGCATTTT.

This sequence joins TRBV11-2 and TRBJ2-2, with D unclear. Trimming cost V 3 bases and J 4 bases, with 9 bases left between them. The CDR3 totals 14 residues. CDR1 is SGHAT, CDR2 FQNNGV, per germline. CDR3 region: CASSFTPGTGELFF. The CDR3 nucleotides read TGTGCCAGCAGCTTTACCCCGGGCACCGGGGAGCTGTTTTTT. The full variable domain, rest sourced from reference TRBV11-2 and TRBJ2-2, is EAGVAQSPRYKIIEKRQSVAFWCNPISGHATLYWYQQILGQGPKLLIQFQNNGVVDDSQLPKDRFSAERLKGVDSTLKIQPAKLEDSAVYLCASSFTPGTGELFFGEGSRLTVL.

The V call is TRBV6-4, the J call TRBJ2-1; D perhaps matches TRBD2 (5 bases). V was clipped by 4 bases and J by 9 bases, with 13 bases between them. Germline assignment: CDR1 MRHNA and CDR2 SNTAGT. The CDR3 has 13 amino acids. The CDR3 spells CASSALLDSEQFF. Here the CDR3 DNA reads TGTGCCAGCAGTGCTTTACTAGATAGTGAGCAGTTCTTC.